These 9 T cell receptor beta chains came from one sample sequenced in a study of cytomegalovirus exposure and HLA in healthy donors. Both 60 Vbeta primers and 13 Jbeta primers went into the PCR. Generated by immunoSEQ multiplex PCR, the TCRdb table keeps only in-frame clones and is missing some. The sample comprises around 140,000 clones, less than 80% of which are singletons, and 4.2% rests with the top ten. Sequencing used PBMCs. The receptor source for this set is a man aged 50 to 60 in good health and CMV-seropositive.

There are a few counts of this clone. J is TRBJ1-4 and V is TRBV19; 7 nucleotides align to TRBD1. The CDR3 consists of 13 residues. Germline trimming cut 5 bases from V and 8 bases from J; bases unmatched to any gene: 5. Per germline, CDR1 LNHDA and CDR2 SQIVND (reference sequence). CDR3: CASSAQGGEKLFF. CDR3 DNA: TGTGCCAGTAGTGCGCAGGGGGGAGAAAAACTGTTTTTT.

This chain links TRBV27 with TRBJ2-2, with 8 bases fitting TRBD1. CDR3 length: 16 amino acids. CDR1 and CDR2 from the germline V gene are MNHEY and SMNVEV (reference sequence). The ends lost 5 bases at V and 4 bases at J; junction bases unmatched: 9. The CDR3 spells CASSLNQGAGTGELFF. The CDR3 DNA follows: TGTGCCAGCAGTCTAAATCAGGGGGCTGGCACCGGGGAGCTGTTTTTT.

CDR3 loop: CASSWDREGWNEQFF. CDR3 in DNA: TGTGCCAGCAGCTGGGACAGGGAGGGGTGGAATGAGCAGTTCTTC. V gene TRBV7-2 combines with J gene TRBJ2-1; TRBD1 matches 9 bases. V lost 4 bases, J lost 7 bases, and 8 bases stayed unmatched. CDR3 length equals 15 residues. CDR1 is SGHTA, CDR2 FQGNSA, per germline. Based on the CDR3 plus reference TRBV7-2 and TRBJ2-1, the full variable domain is GAGVSQSPSNKVTEKGKDVELRCDPISGHTALYWYRQSLGQGLEFLIYFQGNSAPDKSGLPSDRFSAERTGGSVSTLTIQRTQQEDSAVYLCASSWDREGWNEQFFGPGTRLTVL.

The chain has TRBV13 and TRBJ2-3; D ambiguous. The CDR3 runs 15 residues. V was trimmed by 0 bases and J by 9 bases, leaving 16 bases between them. Germline CDR1 PRHDT, CDR2 FYEKMQ (reference sequence). CDR3 bases: TGTGCCAGCAGCTTAGGCCTCCGAAATGAGGAAACGCAGTATTTT. Amino acids: CASSLGLRNEETQYF.

The J gene is TRBJ1-2, the V gene TRBV6-1, with D perhaps matching TRBD1 (6 bases). From germline, CDR1 is MNHNS and CDR2 SASEGT. V was shortened by 6 bases and J by 7 bases, with 18 bases between the two germline ends. The CDR3 is made up of 14 amino acids. This CDR3 is CASSLGGWSGGYTF. CDR3 coding DNA: TGTGCCAGCAGCCTTGGGGGCTGGAGCGGTGGCTACACCTTC.

V usage is TRBV10-2 and J usage is TRBJ1-5; possible D gene TRBD1, 5 bases. This CDR3 contains 16 residues. Germline values: CDR1 WSHSY, CDR2 SAAADI. V lost 2 bases to trimming and J lost 2 bases, with 13 bases between them. CDR3 nucleotides: TGCGCCAGCAGTGAGCACCCGGGACTTCGCAATCAGCCCCAGCATTTT. As protein: CASSEHPGLRNQPQHF.

The chain combines TRBV12-2 with TRBJ2-1; the D call TRBD2 from the table was never checked on the DNA. TRBV12-2 is recorded as a pseudogene. CDR3 length: 16 residues. CDR3 DNA: TGTGCAAGTGCACTAGCGGGAGGGCCTATGTTCTATGAGCAGTTCTTC. Its translation: CASALAGGPMFYEQFF.

This chain links TRBV7-8 with TRBJ1-2; D remains unclear. CDR3 length: 15 residues. Trimming took 5 bases from V and 4 from J, leaving 17 bases between them. CDR1 is SGHVS and CDR2 is FQNEAQ in the germline V gene. The CDR3 DNA follows: TGTGCCAGCAGCCCCCAGGCCCAAAGCCCCTATGGCTACACCTTC. Translating it yields CASSPQAQSPYGYTF.

This clone was counted between two and nine times. The rearrangement joins TRBV2 to TRBJ1-2, with TRBD1 identical over 9 bases. CDR1 is SNHLY and CDR2 is FYNNEI in the germline V gene. The V and J ends lost 3 bases and 2 bases, in that order; junction bases with no gene match: 7. This CDR3 has 16 residues. The chain's CDR3 is CASSEHRGPENYGYTF. CDR3 bases: TGTGCCAGCAGTGAGCACAGGGGGCCGGAGAACTATGGCTACACCTTC.